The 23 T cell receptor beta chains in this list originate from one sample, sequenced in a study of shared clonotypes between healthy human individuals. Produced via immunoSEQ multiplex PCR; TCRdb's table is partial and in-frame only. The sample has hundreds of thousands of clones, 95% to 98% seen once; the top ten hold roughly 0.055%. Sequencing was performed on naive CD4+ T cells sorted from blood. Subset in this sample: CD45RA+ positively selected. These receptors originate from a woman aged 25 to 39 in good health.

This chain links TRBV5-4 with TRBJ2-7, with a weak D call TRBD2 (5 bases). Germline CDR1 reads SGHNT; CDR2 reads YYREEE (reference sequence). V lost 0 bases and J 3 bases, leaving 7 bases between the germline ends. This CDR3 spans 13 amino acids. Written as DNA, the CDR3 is TGTGCCAGCAGCTTGGGAGGGTACTACGAGCAGTACTTC. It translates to CASSLGGYYEQYF.

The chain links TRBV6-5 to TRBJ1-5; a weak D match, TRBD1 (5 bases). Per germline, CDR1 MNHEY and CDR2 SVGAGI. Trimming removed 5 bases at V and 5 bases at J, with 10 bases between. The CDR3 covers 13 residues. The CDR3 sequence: CASSGGSHQPQHF. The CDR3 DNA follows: TGTGCCAGCAGTGGGGGTTCTCATCAGCCCCAGCATTTT.

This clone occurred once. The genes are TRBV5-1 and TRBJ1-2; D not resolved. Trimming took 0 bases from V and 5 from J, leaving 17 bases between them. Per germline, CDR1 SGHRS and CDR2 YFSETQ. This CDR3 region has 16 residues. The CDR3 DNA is TGCGCCAGCAGCTTGGGGGCCGTGGTGTCGCGGTATGGCTACACCTTC. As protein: CASSLGAVVSRYGYTF. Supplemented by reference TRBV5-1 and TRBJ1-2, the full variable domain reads KAGVTQTPRYLIKTRGQQVTLSCSPISGHRSVSWYQQTPGQGLQFLFEYFSETQRNKGNFPGRFSGRQFSNSRSEMNVSTLELGDSALYLCASSLGAVVSRYGYTFGSGTRLTVV.

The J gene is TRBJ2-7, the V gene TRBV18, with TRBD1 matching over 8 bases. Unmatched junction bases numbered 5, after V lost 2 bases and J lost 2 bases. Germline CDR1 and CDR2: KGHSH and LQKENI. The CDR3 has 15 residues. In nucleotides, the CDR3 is TGTGCCAGCTCACCAATGGAGACAGGGGCCTACGAGCAGTACTTC. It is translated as CASSPMETGAYEQYF. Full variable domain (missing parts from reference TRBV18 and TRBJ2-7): NAGVMQNPRHLVRRRGQEARLRCSPMKGHSHVYWYRQLPEEGLKFMVYLQKENIIDESGMPKERFSAEFPKEGPSILRIQQVVRGDSAAYFCASSPMETGAYEQYFGPGTRLTVT.

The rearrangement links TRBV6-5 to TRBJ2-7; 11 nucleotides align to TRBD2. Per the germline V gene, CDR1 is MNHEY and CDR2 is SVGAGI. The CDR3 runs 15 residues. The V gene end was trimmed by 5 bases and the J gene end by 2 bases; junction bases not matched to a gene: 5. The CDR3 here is CASSNTGLAAYEQYF. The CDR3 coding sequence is TGTGCCAGCAGTAACACGGGACTAGCGGCCTACGAGCAGTACTTC.

CDR3 sequence reads: CASREMGVGEQYF. The CDR3 DNA sequence: TGTGCCAGCCGGGAGATGGGTGTCGGCGAGCAGTACTTC. The chain joins TRBV2 to TRBJ2-7, with D tentatively TRBD2 (6 bases). Germline CDR1 reads SNHLY; CDR2 reads FYNNEI. The V end was cut by 8 bases, the J end by 6 bases, with 17 bases between. The CDR3 totals 13 residues.

The CDR3 nucleotides are TGTGCCAGCAGTATACCCGGGACAGGTTCTAGTGGCTACACCTTC. Amino acid sequence: CASSIPGTGSSGYTF. This sequence joins TRBV25-1 and TRBJ1-2; 8 positions match TRBD1. The V segment lost 5 bases and the J segment 7 bases; nucleotides outside the gene matches: 12. This CDR3 comprises 15 residues. Germline values: CDR1 MGHDK, CDR2 SYGVNS.

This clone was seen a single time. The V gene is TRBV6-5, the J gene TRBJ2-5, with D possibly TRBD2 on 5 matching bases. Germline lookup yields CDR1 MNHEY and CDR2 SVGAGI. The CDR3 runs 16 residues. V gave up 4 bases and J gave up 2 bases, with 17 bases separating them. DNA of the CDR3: TGTGCCAGCAGTTTCTCCAAGAGGGTCCTTCAAGAGACCCAGTACTTC. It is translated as CASSFSKRVLQETQYF.

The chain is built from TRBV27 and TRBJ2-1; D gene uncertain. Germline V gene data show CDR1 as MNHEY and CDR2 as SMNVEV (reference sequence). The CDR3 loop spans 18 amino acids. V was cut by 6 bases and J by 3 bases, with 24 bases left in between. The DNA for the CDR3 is TGTGCCAGCAGGCCCCGGTTTGGCGAACATTATGACTACAATGAGCAGTTCTTC. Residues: CASRPRFGEHYDYNEQFF.

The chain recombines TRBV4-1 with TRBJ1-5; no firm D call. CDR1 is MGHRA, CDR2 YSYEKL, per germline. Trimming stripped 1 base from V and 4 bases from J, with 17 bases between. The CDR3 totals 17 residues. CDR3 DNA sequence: TGCGCCAGCAGCCAAGCCCCTAAAGGACCCAAGAATCAGCCCCAGCATTTT. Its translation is CASSQAPKGPKNQPQHF.

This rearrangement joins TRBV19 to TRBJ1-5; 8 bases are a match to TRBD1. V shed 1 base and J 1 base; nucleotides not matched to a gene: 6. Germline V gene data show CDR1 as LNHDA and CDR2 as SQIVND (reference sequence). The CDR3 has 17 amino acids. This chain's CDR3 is CASSIGTGIFSNQPQHF. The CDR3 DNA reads TGTGCCAGTAGTATAGGGACAGGGATTTTCAGCAATCAGCCCCAGCATTTT.

The CDR3 reads CATRSADRDGYTF. CDR3 nucleotide sequence: TGTGCCACCAGATCGGCGGACCGGGATGGCTACACCTTC. The V gene is TRBV15, the J gene TRBJ1-2; no reliable D call. Between the trimmed V and J ends, which lost 6 bases and 6 bases, there was a span of 14 bases. The CDR3 is 13 amino acids. CDR1 is LNHNV and CDR2 is YYDKDF in the germline V gene (reference sequence).

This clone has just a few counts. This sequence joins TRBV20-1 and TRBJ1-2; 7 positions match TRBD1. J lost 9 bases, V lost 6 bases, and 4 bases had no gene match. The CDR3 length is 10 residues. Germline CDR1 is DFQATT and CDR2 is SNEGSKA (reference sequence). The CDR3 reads CSARGSSYTF. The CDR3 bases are TGCAGTGCCAGGGGGTCGAGCTACACCTTC.

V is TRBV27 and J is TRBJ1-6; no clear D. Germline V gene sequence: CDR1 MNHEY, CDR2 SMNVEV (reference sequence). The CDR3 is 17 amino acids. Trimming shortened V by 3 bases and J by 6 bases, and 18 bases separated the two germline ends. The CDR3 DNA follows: TGTGCCAGCAGTTTGATGGGGTCGCCCGGGCGTAATTCACCCCTCCACTTT. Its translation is CASSLMGSPGRNSPLHF.

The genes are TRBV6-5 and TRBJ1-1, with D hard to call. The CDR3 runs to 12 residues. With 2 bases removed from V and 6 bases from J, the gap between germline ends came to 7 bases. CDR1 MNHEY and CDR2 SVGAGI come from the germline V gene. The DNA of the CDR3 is TGTGCCAGCAGTTACCCCGGGTCTGAAGCTTTCTTT. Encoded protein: CASSYPGSEAFF.

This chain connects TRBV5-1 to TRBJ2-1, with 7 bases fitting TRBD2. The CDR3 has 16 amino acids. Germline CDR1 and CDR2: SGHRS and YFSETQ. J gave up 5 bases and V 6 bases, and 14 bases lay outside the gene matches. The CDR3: CASMGGGLSPNNEQFF. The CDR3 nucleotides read TGCGCCAGCATGGGGGGAGGGCTATCTCCCAACAATGAGCAGTTCTTC.

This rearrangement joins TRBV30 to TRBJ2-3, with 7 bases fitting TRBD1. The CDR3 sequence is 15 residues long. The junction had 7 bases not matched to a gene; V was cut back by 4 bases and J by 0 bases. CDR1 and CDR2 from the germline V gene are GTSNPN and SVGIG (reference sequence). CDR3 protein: CAWNPQGVSTDTQYF. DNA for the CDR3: TGTGCCTGGAATCCCCAGGGGGTAAGCACAGATACGCAGTATTTT.

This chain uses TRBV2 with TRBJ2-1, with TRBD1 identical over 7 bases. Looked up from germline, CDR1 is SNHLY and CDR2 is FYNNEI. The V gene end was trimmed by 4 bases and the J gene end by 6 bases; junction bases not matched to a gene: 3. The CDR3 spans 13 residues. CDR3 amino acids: CASSGQGRNEQFF. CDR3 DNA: TGTGCCAGCAGTGGACAGGGCCGCAATGAGCAGTTCTTC.

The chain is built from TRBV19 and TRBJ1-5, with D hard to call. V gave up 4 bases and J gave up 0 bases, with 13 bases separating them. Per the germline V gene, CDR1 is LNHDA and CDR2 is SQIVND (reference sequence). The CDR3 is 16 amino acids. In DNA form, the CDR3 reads TGTGCCAGTAGTAACTCAGGAGGGCATAGCAATCAGCCCCAGCATTTT. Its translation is CASSNSGGHSNQPQHF.

CDR3 sequence reads: CASSPRGLAGGTSEQYF. CDR3 in DNA: TGTGCCAGCAGCCCAAGGGGTCTAGCGGGAGGAACGTCCGAGCAGTACTTC. This sequence joins TRBV11-3 and TRBJ2-7; 11 bases match TRBD2. The germline CDR1 and CDR2 sequences are SGHNT and YENEEA. The CDR3 is 17 residues long. V was clipped by 5 bases and J by 6 bases; unmatched bases: 15.

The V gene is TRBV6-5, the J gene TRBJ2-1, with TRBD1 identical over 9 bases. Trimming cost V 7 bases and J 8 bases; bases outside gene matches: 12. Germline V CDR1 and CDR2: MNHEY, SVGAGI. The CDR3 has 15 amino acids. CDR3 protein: CASTVGGTGRHEQFF. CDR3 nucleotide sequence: TGTGCCAGCACCGTAGGTGGGACAGGGCGGCATGAGCAGTTCTTC.

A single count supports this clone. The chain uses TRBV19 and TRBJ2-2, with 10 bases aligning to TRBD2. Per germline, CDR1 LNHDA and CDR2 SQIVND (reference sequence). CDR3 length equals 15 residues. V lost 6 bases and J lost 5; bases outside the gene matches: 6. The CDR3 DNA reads TGTGCCAGTAGCCCTAGCGGGAGCGGGACCGGGGAGCTGTTTTTT. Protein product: CASSPSGSGTGELFF. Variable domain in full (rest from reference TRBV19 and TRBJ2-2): DGGITQSPKYLFRKEGQNVTLSCEQNLNHDAMYWYRQDPGQGLRLIYYSQIVNDFQKGDIAEGYSVSREKKESFPLTVTSAQKNPTAFYLCASSPSGSGTGELFFGEGSRLTVL.

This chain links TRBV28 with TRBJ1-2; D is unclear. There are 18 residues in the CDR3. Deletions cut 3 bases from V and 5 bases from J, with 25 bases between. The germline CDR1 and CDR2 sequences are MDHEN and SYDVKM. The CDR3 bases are TGTGCCAGCAGTTTGGGCCCAATATGGAGCGTTACCTTATATGGCTACACCTTC. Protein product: CASSLGPIWSVTLYGYTF.